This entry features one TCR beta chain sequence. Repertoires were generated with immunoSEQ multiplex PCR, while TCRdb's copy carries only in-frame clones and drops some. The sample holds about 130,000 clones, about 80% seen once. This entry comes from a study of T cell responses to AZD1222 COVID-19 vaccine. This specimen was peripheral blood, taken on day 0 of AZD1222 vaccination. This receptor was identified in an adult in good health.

The DNA of the CDR3 is TGTGCCAGCAGCTATAGGACAGGGAACACTGAAGCTTTCTTT. Its translation is CASSYRTGNTEAFF. The chain uses TRBV13 and TRBJ1-1; 7 bases align to TRBD1. Germline trimming cut 4 bases from V and 1 base from J; bases unmatched to any gene: 3. Germline values: CDR1 PRHDT, CDR2 FYEKMQ (reference sequence). The CDR3 spans 14 residues.